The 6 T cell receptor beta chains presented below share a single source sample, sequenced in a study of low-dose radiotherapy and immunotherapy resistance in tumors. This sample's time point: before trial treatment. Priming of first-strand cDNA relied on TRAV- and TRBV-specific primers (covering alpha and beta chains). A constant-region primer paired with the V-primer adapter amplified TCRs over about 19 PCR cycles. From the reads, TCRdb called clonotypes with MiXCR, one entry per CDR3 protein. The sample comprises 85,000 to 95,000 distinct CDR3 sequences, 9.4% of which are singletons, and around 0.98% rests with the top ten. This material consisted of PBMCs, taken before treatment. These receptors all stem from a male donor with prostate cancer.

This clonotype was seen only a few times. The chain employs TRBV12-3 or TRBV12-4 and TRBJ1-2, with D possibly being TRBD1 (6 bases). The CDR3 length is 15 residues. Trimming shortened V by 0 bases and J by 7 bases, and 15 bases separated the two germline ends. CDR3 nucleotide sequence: TGTGCCAGCAGTTTAGCGCTAAGGGGGGCAGGTGGCTACACCTTC. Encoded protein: CASSLALRGAGGYTF.

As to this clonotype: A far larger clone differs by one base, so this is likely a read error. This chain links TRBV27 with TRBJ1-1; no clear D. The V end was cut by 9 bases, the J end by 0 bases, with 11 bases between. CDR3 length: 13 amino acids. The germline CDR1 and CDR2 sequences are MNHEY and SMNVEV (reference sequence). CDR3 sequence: CASVGDMNTEAFF. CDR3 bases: TGTGCCAGTGTGGGAGACATGAACACTGAAGCTTTCTTT.

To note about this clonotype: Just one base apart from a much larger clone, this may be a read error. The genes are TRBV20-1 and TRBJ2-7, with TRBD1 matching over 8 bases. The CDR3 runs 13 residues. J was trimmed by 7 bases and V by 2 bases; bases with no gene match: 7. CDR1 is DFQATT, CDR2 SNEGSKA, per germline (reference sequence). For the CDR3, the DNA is TGCAGTGCTAGACAGGGGGCGCGTAATGAGCAGTACTTC. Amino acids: CSARQGARNEQYF.

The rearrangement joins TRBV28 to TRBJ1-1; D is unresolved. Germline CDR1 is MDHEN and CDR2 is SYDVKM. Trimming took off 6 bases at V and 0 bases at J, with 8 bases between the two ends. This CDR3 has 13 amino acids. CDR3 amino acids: CASSFRLNTEAFF. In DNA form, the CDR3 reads TGTGCCAGCAGCTTCAGATTGAACACTGAAGCTTTCTTT.

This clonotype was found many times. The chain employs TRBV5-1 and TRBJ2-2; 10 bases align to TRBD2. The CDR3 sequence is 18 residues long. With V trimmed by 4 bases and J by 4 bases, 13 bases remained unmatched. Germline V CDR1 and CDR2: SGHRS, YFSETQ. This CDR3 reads CASSPRLAGEAGTGELFF. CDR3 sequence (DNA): TGCGCCAGCAGCCCGAGGCTAGCGGGAGAGGCTGGCACCGGGGAGCTGTTTTTT.

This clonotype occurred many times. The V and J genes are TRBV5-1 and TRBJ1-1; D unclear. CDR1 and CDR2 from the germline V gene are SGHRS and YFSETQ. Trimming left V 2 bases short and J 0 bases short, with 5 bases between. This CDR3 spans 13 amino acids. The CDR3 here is CASSLTMNTEAFF. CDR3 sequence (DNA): TGCGCCAGCAGCTTAACAATGAACACTGAAGCTTTCTTT.